By share, the clone carrying this TCR beta chain ranks as medium-sized. One entry per CDR3 protein results from TCRdb running MiXCR on the RT-PCR reads. Among approximately 9,000 distinct CDR3 sequences, 3% to 4.5% were seen once, and the ten largest hold about 20%. This entry comes from a study of patients and donors after allogeneic stem cell transplantation. CDR3 length equals 14 residues. CDR1 and CDR2 from the germline V gene are SGHTA and FQGNSA. V shed 1 base and J 5 bases; nucleotides not matched to a gene: 1. The V call is TRBV7-2, the J call TRBJ2-1; 8 bases are a match to TRBD2. The sequencing input was blood, either unsorted or a sorted T cell fraction (not recorded which). This clonotype originated in a human donor who was either an allogeneic HSCT recipient or a stem cell or donor lymphocyte infusion donor (not recorded which). It is not recorded whose cells these are; they may come from a transplant donor. CDR3 sequence: CASSLVGLDNEQFF. The CDR3 coding sequence is TGTGCCAGCAGCTTAGTGGGACTAGACAATGAGCAGTTCTTC. The variable domain in full, completed from reference TRBV7-2 and TRBJ2-1, reads GAGVSQSPSNKVTEKGKDVELRCDPISGHTALYWYRQSLGQGLEFLIYFQGNSAPDKSGLPSDRFSAERTGGSVSTLTIQRTQQEDSAVYLCASSLVGLDNEQFFGPGTRLTVL.